This passage covers 17 T cell receptor beta chains from one sample sequenced in a study of shared clonotypes between healthy human individuals. Naive CD8 cells, CD45RO-negative and positively selected for CCR7, excluded terminally differentiated effector memory CD45RA+ cells. Some clones are missing from TCRdb's copy, which holds only in-frame ones; the method was immunoSEQ multiplex PCR. The repertoire holds about 750,000 clones, with 85% to 95% as singletons. Sample: naive CD8+ T cells sorted from blood. The receptor source for this set is a young man in good health.

The rearrangement links TRBV2 to TRBJ1-3; a possible D gene is TRBD1 (6 bases). The CDR3 length is 18 residues. Germline V gene data show CDR1 as SNHLY and CDR2 as FYNNEI. V gave up 2 bases and J gave up 0 bases, with 17 bases separating them. The CDR3 nucleotides are TGTGCCAGCAGTGAATACGGTATACAGGGAACCTCTGGAAACACCATATATTTT. Translating gives CASSEYGIQGTSGNTIYF. Supplemented by reference TRBV2 and TRBJ1-3, the full variable domain reads EPEVTQTPSHQVTQMGQEVILRCVPISNHLYFYWYRQILGQKVEFLVSFYNNEISEKSEIFDDQFSVERPDGSNFTLKIRSTKLEDSAMYFCASSEYGIQGTSGNTIYFGEGSWLTVV.

This chain links TRBV29-1 with TRBJ2-3; no reliable D call. Germline CDR1 is SQVTM and CDR2 is ANQGSEA. CDR3 size: 12 residues. Trimming cost V 3 bases and J 4 bases, with 8 bases left between them. The DNA of the CDR3 is TGCAGCGTTGAGATTTTCGCAGATACGCAGTATTTT. This codes for CSVEIFADTQYF.

This chain links TRBV27 with TRBJ1-5; D uncertain. Germline CDR1 and CDR2: MNHEY and SMNVEV (reference sequence). The CDR3 runs to 15 residues. V lost 6 bases and J 5 bases, leaving 17 bases between the germline ends. CDR3 coding DNA: TGTGCCAGCAGACCCCTGGGGAGGGCGGATCAGCCCCAGCATTTT. Its protein is CASRPLGRADQPQHF.

This clone was recorded at least ten times. The chain employs TRBV5-1 and TRBJ2-3, with TRBD1 matching over 8 bases. CDR1 is SGHRS and CDR2 is YFSETQ in the germline V gene. V lost 0 bases and J lost 4; bases outside the gene matches: 10. The CDR3 length is 17 residues. DNA of the CDR3: TGCGCCAGCAGCTTGGAGAGGGGCAGGGGGCGGGCAGATACGCAGTATTTT. This sequence encodes CASSLERGRGRADTQYF.

This CDR3 reads CSVAMTSYEQYF. CDR3 in DNA: TGCAGCGTTGCAATGACCTCCTACGAGCAGTACTTC. V gene TRBV29-1 combines with J gene TRBJ2-7, with D unresolved. CDR3 length: 12 amino acids. Trimming stripped 4 bases from V and 0 bases from J, with 7 bases between. CDR1 and CDR2 (germline): SQVTM, ANQGSEA.

The chain employs TRBV7-6 and TRBJ2-1; TRBD2 agrees at 7 bases. This CDR3 has 17 amino acids. The V and J ends lost 5 bases and 5 bases, in that order; junction bases with no gene match: 15. Per germline, CDR1 SGHVS and CDR2 FNYEAQ. Here the CDR3 DNA reads TGTGCCAGCAGCCCCCACCCTGGGGAGGGAGCTCACAATGAGCAGTTCTTC. Its translation is CASSPHPGEGAHNEQFF.

The J gene is TRBJ2-3, the V gene TRBV7-9; D possibly corresponds to TRBD2 (6 bases). CDR1 and CDR2 from the germline V gene are SEHNR and FQNEAQ (reference sequence). The CDR3 is 15 residues long. Trimming took off 1 base at V and 3 bases at J, with 11 bases between the two ends. CDR3 region: CASSLVGGETDTQYF. CDR3 bases: TGTGCCAGCAGCTTAGTTGGAGGGGAAACAGATACGCAGTATTTT.

The chain is built from TRBV6-4 and TRBJ1-1, with 7 bases identical to TRBD1. V shed 0 bases and J 1 base; nucleotides not matched to a gene: 2. The CDR3 contains 15 residues. CDR1 is MRHNA and CDR2 is SNTAGT in the germline V gene. CDR3 protein: CASSDSRQGNTEAFF. DNA of the CDR3: TGTGCCAGCAGTGACTCGAGACAGGGGAACACTGAAGCTTTCTTT.

The V gene is TRBV2, the J gene TRBJ1-1; 7 bases map to TRBD1. V shed 5 bases, J shed 5 bases, and the junction held 5 bases outside the gene matches. The CDR3 totals 13 residues. Germline CDR1 reads SNHLY; CDR2 reads FYNNEI. DNA of the CDR3: TGTGCCAGCAGTTACAGGGGAGGAACTGAAGCTTTCTTT. Translated, it gives CASSYRGGTEAFF.

The chain carries TRBV9 and TRBJ2-1; D is undetermined. The V end was cut by 4 bases, the J end by 0 bases, with 11 bases between. There are 15 residues in the CDR3. The V gene's germline CDR1 is SGDLS and CDR2 YYNGEE. In DNA form, the CDR3 reads TGTGCCAGCAGCCCGAGGTTTGGCTCCTACAATGAGCAGTTCTTC. The encoded protein is CASSPRFGSYNEQFF.

Turning to this clone: The sample carries other DNA sequences with the same CDR3. The DNA for the CDR3 is TGTGCCAGCAGCTTAGGGGGTCCCTACGAGCAGTACTTC. This translates into CASSLGGPYEQYF. The chain couples TRBV11-2 to TRBJ2-7; D remains ambiguous. Germline V gene data show CDR1 as SGHAT and CDR2 as FQNNGV. This CDR3 region has 13 residues. Trimming took 1 base from V and 2 from J, leaving 6 bases between them.

The chain couples TRBV15 to TRBJ2-5, with 8 nucleotides matching TRBD2. This CDR3 has 15 amino acids. Germline trimming cut 5 bases from V and 5 bases from J; bases unmatched to any gene: 10. CDR1 and CDR2 (germline): LNHNV, YYDKDF (reference sequence). The CDR3, as DNA: TGTGCCACCAGCTCGTCGACAGCGGGAGCGGAGACCCAGTACTTC. Translating it yields CATSSSTAGAETQYF.

The chain joins TRBV5-4 to TRBJ2-5, with D perhaps TRBD1 or TRBD2 (7 bases each). V lost 3 bases to trimming and J lost 0 bases, with 18 bases between them. Germline V gives CDR1 SGHNT, CDR2 YYREEE (reference sequence). CDR3 length equals 17 residues. The CDR3 is CASSWSGGEFYQETQYF. In DNA form, the CDR3 reads TGTGCCAGCAGCTGGTCAGGGGGGGAATTTTACCAAGAGACCCAGTACTTC. The full variable domain, its missing parts supplied by reference TRBV5-4 and TRBJ2-5, is ETGVTQSPTHLIKTRGQQVTLRCSSQSGHNTVSWYQQALGQGPQFIFQYYREEENGRGNFPPRFSGLQFPNYSSELNVNALELDDSALYLCASSWSGGEFYQETQYFGPGTRLLVL.

The V and J genes are TRBV27 and TRBJ2-5; unclear D gene. The last part of the DNA fits TRBJ2-7 better; the J call may be wrong. The CDR3 length is 14 residues. Germline-derived CDR1 and CDR2 are MNHEY and SMNVEV (reference sequence). This chain's CDR3 is CASSLSPGPYEQYF. In DNA, the CDR3 is TGTGCCAGCAGTTTATCGCCAGGACCCTACGAGCAGTACTTC.

This clone has just a few counts. Germline is not matched at one junction end, which may reflect a read error. V is TRBV5-1 and J is TRBJ2-2; D unclear. The CDR3 consists of 14 residues. CDR1 is SGHRS and CDR2 is YFSETQ in the germline V gene. Here the CDR3 DNA reads TGCGCCAGCAGCTTTGAGGCTAACAGCGGGGAGCTGTTTTTT. Protein product: CASSFEANSGELFF.

The genes are TRBV6-5 and TRBJ1-2; D is unclear. Trimming stripped 0 bases from V and 8 bases from J, with 16 bases between. CDR3 length equals 15 residues. Germline-derived CDR1 and CDR2 are MNHEY and SVGAGI. In DNA, the CDR3 is TGTGCCAGCAGTTACTCTCAGACCGGCTCGGGCGGCTACACCTTC. Residues: CASSYSQTGSGGYTF.

As regards this clone: The likely explanation is a read error, given a far larger clone one base away. This sequence joins TRBV6-5 and TRBJ2-1; D gene unclear. Deletions cut 5 bases from V and 8 bases from J, with 7 bases between. CDR1 MNHEY and CDR2 SVGAGI come from the germline V gene. This CDR3 region has 11 residues. The CDR3 loop is CASSHGDEQFF. The CDR3 DNA reads as TGTGCCAGCAGTCACGGTGATGAGCAGTTCTTC.